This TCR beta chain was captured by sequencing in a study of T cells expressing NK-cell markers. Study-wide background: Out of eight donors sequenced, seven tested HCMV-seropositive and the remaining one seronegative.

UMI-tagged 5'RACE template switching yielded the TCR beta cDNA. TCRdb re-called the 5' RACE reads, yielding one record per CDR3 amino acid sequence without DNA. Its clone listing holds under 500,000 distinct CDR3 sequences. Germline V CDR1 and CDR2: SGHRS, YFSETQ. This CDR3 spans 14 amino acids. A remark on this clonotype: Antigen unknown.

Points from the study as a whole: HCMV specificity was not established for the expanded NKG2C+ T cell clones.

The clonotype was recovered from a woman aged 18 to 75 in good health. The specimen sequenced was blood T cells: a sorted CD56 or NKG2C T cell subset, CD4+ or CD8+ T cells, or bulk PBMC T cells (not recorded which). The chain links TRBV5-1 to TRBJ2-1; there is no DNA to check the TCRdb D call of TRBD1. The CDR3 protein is CASSRGAGYNEQFF.